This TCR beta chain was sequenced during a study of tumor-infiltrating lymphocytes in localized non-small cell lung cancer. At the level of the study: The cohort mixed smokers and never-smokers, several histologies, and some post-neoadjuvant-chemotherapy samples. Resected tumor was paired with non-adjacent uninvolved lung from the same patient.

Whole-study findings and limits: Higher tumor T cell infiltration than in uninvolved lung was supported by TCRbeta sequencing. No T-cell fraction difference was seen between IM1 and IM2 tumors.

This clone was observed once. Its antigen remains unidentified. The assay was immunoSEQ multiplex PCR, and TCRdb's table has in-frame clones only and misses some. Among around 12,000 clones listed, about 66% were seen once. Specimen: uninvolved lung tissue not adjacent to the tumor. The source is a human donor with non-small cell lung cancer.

The CDR3 spells CASSLDREHQPQHF. The CDR3 DNA sequence: TGTGCCAGCAGCTTAGACAGGGAACATCAGCCCCAGCATTTT. The gene calls are TRBV7-8 and TRBJ1-5, with TRBD1 as a possible D gene (6 bases). V was pared by 1 base and J by 5 bases, with 9 bases between. The CDR3 length is 14 residues. The V gene's germline CDR1 is SGHVS and CDR2 FQNEAQ. Looking up the rest from reference TRBV7-8 and TRBJ1-5 gives the full variable domain: GAGVSQSPRYKVAKRGQDVALRCDPISGHVSLFWYQQALGQGPEFLTYFQNEAQLDKSGLPSDRFFAERPEGSVSTLKIQRTQQEDSAVYLCASSLDREHQPQHFGDGTRLSIL.